Listed below are T cell receptor beta chains from one sample, sequenced in a study of shared clonotypes between healthy human individuals. The assay was immunoSEQ multiplex PCR, and TCRdb's table has in-frame clones only and misses some. The table includes about 1,800,000 clones, approximately 94% detected once. Sequenced: naive CD8+ T cells sorted from blood. The source of these receptors is a man between 18 and 29 years old in good health. The CDR3 runs from the conserved cysteine through the conserved F or W. Each record gives: CDR3 length, J gene, clone size, V gene, D gene, CDR3 DNA, CDR3 protein. A D gene is named only where the DNA matches it firmly. The listing skips clone size in some rows; elsewhere it reads once, few, many or a size class.

>15|TRBJ1-1|.|TRBV4-3|.
TGCGCCAGCAGCCAAAACCTGGGGTGGGACACTGAAGCTTTCTTT
CASSQNLGWDTEAFF
>15|TRBJ2-1|.|TRBV5-1|.
TGCGCCAGCAGCTTGCTTGGACTAGGGGGGAATGAGCAGTTCTTC
CASSLLGLGGNEQFF
>14|TRBJ2-7|.|TRBV28|TRBD1
TGTGCCAGCAGTTTATTGGACAGGGGTAACGAGCAGTACTTC
CASSLLDRGNEQYF
>16|TRBJ1-4|.|TRBV28|TRBD1
TGTGCCAGCAGTGATCCCCGGGACAGACCTAATGAAAAACTGTTTTTT
CASSDPRDRPNEKLFF
>16|TRBJ2-3|.|TRBV27|.
TGTGCCAGCAGTTTGATGGGGGTTGTTACGACAGATACGCAGTATTTT
CASSLMGVVTTDTQYF
>15|TRBJ2-4|.|TRBV6-1|.
TGTGCCAGCAGTGAAGCTTGGCTGGGGGATGTCATTCAGTACTTC
CASSEAWLGDVIQYF
>12|TRBJ2-1|.|TRBV9|.
TGTGCCAGCAGTGAGACAGACAATGAGCAGTTCTTC
CASSETDNEQFF
>16|TRBJ2-6|.|TRBV9|.
TGTGCCAGCAGCGGGAGAGCGATCTCTGGGGCCAACGTCCTGACTTTC
CASSGRAISGANVLTF
>14|TRBJ2-7|.|TRBV19|TRBD1
TGTGCCAGTAGTACCCGGGACAGGGGGAACGAGCAGTACTTC
CASSTRDRGNEQYF
>15|TRBJ2-7|few|TRBV4-1|TRBD2
TGCGCCAGCAGCCCACCGCTAGCGGGGGCCTACGAGCAGTACTTC
CASSPPLAGAYEQYF
>14|TRBJ2-7|.|TRBV5-4|.
TGTGCCAGCAGCTTGACAGGGAACCTCTACGAGCAGTACTTC
CASSLTGNLYEQYF
>15|TRBJ2-7|.|TRBV27|.
TGTGCCAGCAGTCCCCGGGACTCCCTCTCCTACGAGCAGTACTTC
CASSPRDSLSYEQYF
>15|TRBJ2-2|.|TRBV9|TRBD2
TGTGCCAGCAGCGCCCTAGCGGGAGACACCGGGGAGCTGTTTTTT
CASSALAGDTGELFF
>15|TRBJ2-2|.|TRBV7-9|.
TGTGCCAGCAGCCAAACACTAGCGAACACCGGGGAGCTGTTTTTT
CASSQTLANTGELFF
>14|TRBJ2-7|once|TRBV4-1|.
TGCGCCAGCAGCATTACAGGCCCTTCCTACGAGCAGTACTTC
CASSITGPSYEQYF